Listed here are 14 T cell receptor beta chains from one sample, sequenced in a study of T cells in Graves' hyperthyroidism and ophthalmopathy. TCR beta CDR3 region amplification was performed from RNA transcripts. During a first-round RT-PCR of the TCR CDR3, the HTBI primer set was used. In TCRdb, the multiplex PCR reads were re-called with MiXCR into one record per CDR3 protein. Here the sample spans 360,000 or so distinct CDR3 sequences, 15% to 20% being singletons. Sequenced input: blood. These receptors came from a woman in her 40s with Graves' ophthalmopathy.

The chain carries TRBV6-2 or TRBV6-3 and TRBJ2-7; 11 nucleotides line up with TRBD2. Germline trimming cut 2 bases from V and 4 bases from J; bases unmatched to any gene: 7. The length of the CDR3 is 16 residues. Germline V CDR1 and CDR2: MNHEY, SVGEGT. CDR3 coding DNA: TGTGCCAGCAGTTACGACCTAGCGGGAGGCCCATACGAGCAGTACTTC. As protein: CASSYDLAGGPYEQYF.

This clonotype was seen many times. J is TRBJ2-5 and V is TRBV20-1, with no clear D. The V end lost 6 bases, the J end lost 4 bases, and 9 bases lay between the germline ends. Germline lookup yields CDR1 DFQATT and CDR2 SNEGSKA (reference sequence). The CDR3 sequence is 11 residues long. CDR3 nucleotides: TGCAGTGCGTGGGAAGGAGAGACCCAGTACTTC. Its protein is CSAWEGETQYF.

This clonotype was seen ten or more times. The V gene is TRBV12-3 or TRBV12-4, the J gene TRBJ2-2; a possible D gene is TRBD2 (5 bases). The CDR3 loop spans 15 amino acids. Trimming left V 6 bases short and J 0 bases short, with 11 bases between. This chain's CDR3 is CASSRRIANTGELFF. CDR3 in DNA: TGTGCCAGCAGCCGGAGGATAGCGAACACCGGGGAGCTGTTTTTT.

Ten or more counts support this clonotype. The J gene is TRBJ1-5, the V gene TRBV6-2 or TRBV6-3; D remains unclear. This CDR3 has 15 amino acids. Germline lookup yields CDR1 MNHEY and CDR2 SVGEGT. V lost 2 bases and J lost 0, with 8 bases in between. The CDR3 protein is CASSYGVSSNQPQHF. In DNA, the CDR3 is TGTGCCAGCAGTTACGGGGTTAGTAGCAATCAGCCCCAGCATTTT.

This clonotype has at least ten counts. This chain links TRBV11-2 with TRBJ2-7, with a tentative D call TRBD1 (6 bases). Trimming cost V 0 bases and J 2 bases, with 14 bases left between them. Looked up from germline, CDR1 is SGHAT and CDR2 is FQNNGV. The CDR3 is 16 amino acids. This CDR3 reads CASSLDRGEIPYEQYF. The CDR3 coding sequence is TGTGCCAGCAGCTTAGACAGGGGTGAAATCCCCTACGAGCAGTACTTC.

This clonotype showed up many times. The chain recombines TRBV19 with TRBJ2-7; TRBD1 is a possible D gene (6 bases). This CDR3 is 15 amino acids long. CDR1 LNHDA and CDR2 SQIVND come from the germline V gene (reference sequence). With 0 bases removed from V and 2 bases from J, the gap between germline ends came to 11 bases. CDR3 sequence (DNA): TGTGCCAGTAGTATAGAGGAAAAGGGGGCCTACGAGCAGTACTTC. Protein product: CASSIEEKGAYEQYF.

In its sample, this clonotype was seen many times. The genes are TRBV30 and TRBJ1-5, with no clear D. V lost 1 base to trimming and J lost 0 bases, with 4 bases between them. The germline V gene encodes CDR1 GTSNPN and CDR2 SVGIG (reference sequence). The CDR3 spans 13 residues. This CDR3 is CAWSGDSNQPQHF. For the CDR3, the DNA is TGTGCCTGGAGTGGGGATAGCAATCAGCCCCAGCATTTT.

As concerns this clonotype: One junction end disagrees with the germline gene, perhaps due to a read error. The rearrangement uses TRBV28 and TRBJ1-5, with TRBD1 matching 9 bases. Germline lookup yields CDR1 MDHEN and CDR2 SYDVKM. The CDR3 is made up of 14 amino acids. This chain's CDR3 is CPSTGTGIFQPQHF. CDR3 DNA sequence: TGTCCCAGCACCGGGACAGGGATCTTTCAGCCCCAGCATTTT.

J is TRBJ2-5 and V is TRBV6-1, with D possibly being TRBD1 or TRBD2 (5 bases each). Per the germline V gene, CDR1 is MNHNS and CDR2 is SASEGT. V dropped 7 bases and J dropped 5 bases, with 17 bases sitting between them. There are 14 residues in the CDR3. The CDR3 loop reads CASTRGFGGETQYF. The DNA of the CDR3 is TGTGCCAGCACTAGGGGATTCGGCGGGGAGACCCAGTACTTC.

With respect to this clonotype: The junction does not match germline at one end; this may be a read error. The chain is built from TRBV28 and TRBJ1-2; no clear D. CDR1 and CDR2 (germline): MDHEN, SYDVKM. The CDR3 is 12 residues long. The CDR3 bases are TGTGCCGGCAGTCCCTGGTCCCGTGGTTACACCTTC. Protein product: CAGSPWSRGYTF.

This clonotype was seen repeatedly, ten times or more. The gene calls are TRBV2 and TRBJ2-2; D not certain. Germline lookup yields CDR1 SNHLY and CDR2 FYNNEI. This CDR3 region has 14 residues. V shed 6 bases and J shed 1 base, with 9 bases lying between them. CDR3 region: CASRSRQNTGELFF. In DNA form, the CDR3 reads TGTGCCAGCAGGAGTCGGCAGAACACCGGGGAGCTGTTTTTT.

In this sample, this clonotype turned up many times. The CDR3 DNA reads as TGTGCCAGCAGTTACTCGTGGGGAGCGGCGGCCCATGGCTACACCTTC. This encodes CASSYSWGAAAHGYTF. The chain uses TRBV6-5 and TRBJ1-2; D is uncertain. V was shortened by 0 bases and J by 6 bases, with 17 bases between the two germline ends. Germline V lookup: CDR1 MNHEY, CDR2 SVGAGI. This CDR3 spans 16 amino acids.

This clonotype was observed at least ten times. The chain carries TRBV2 and TRBJ2-2, with 7 bases aligning to TRBD2. This CDR3 is built from 15 residues. V was clipped by 6 bases and J by 4 bases; unmatched bases: 8. Per germline, CDR1 SNHLY and CDR2 FYNNEI. The CDR3 spells CASRPRLAVTGELFF. The CDR3 bases are TGTGCCAGCAGACCTCGACTAGCTGTCACCGGGGAGCTGTTTTTT.

This clonotype has a count of ten or more. The chain carries TRBV5-4 and TRBJ1-2; tentatively, D is TRBD1 (6 bases). Trimming took off 1 base at V and 2 bases at J, with 12 bases between the two ends. Germline V lookup: CDR1 SGHNT, CDR2 YYREEE (reference sequence). CDR3 length equals 15 residues. In DNA form, the CDR3 reads TGTGCCAGCAGCTTGTTTGCAGGGGTAAACTATGGCTACACCTTC. Protein: CASSLFAGVNYGYTF.